The 10 T cell receptor beta chains presented below share a single source sample, sequenced in a study of tumor-infiltrating lymphocytes in localized non-small cell lung cancer. The repertoire was sequenced with immunoSEQ multiplex PCR; TCRdb's copy has only in-frame clones and lacks some. The table lists about 23,000 clones, approximately 71% of them singletons. Sequencing was carried out using lung tumor tissue. The receptors come from a human donor with non-small cell lung cancer.

Judged by abundance, this clone is medium-sized. The V call is TRBV7-2, the J call TRBJ1-1; D might be TRBD1 (6 bases). In germline, CDR1 is SGHTA, CDR2 FQGNSA. V gave up 3 bases and J gave up 5 bases, with 13 bases separating them. This CDR3 region has 14 residues. The CDR3: CASSLTGGRTEAFF. DNA for the CDR3: TGTGCCAGCAGCTTGACTGGGGGCCGAACTGAAGCTTTCTTT.

This clone was counted a few times. The V call is TRBV5-1, the J call TRBJ1-4, with 8 nucleotides matching TRBD1. This CDR3 region has 16 residues. Germline V gives CDR1 SGHRS, CDR2 YFSETQ. The trim removed 4 bases at V and 4 bases at J, leaving 9 bases unmatched. The CDR3 sequence is CASSRTGMGINEKLFF. CDR3 in DNA: TGCGCCAGCAGCCGGACAGGGATGGGGATTAATGAAAAACTGTTTTTT.

This clone was seen a few times. This chain uses TRBV5-6 with TRBJ1-2; no firm D call. Germline lookup yields CDR1 SGHDT and CDR2 YYEEEE. CDR3 length: 14 amino acids. V was pared by 2 bases and J by 2 bases, with 10 bases between. CDR3 nucleotides: TGTGCCAGCAGCTTAGCGGGATCCAACTATGGCTACACCTTC. It yields the protein CASSLAGSNYGYTF.

J is TRBJ1-5 and V is TRBV6-6; the D gene is possibly TRBD1 (6 bases). The V gene lost 4 bases and the J gene lost 5 bases, with 12 bases spanning the gap. The length of the CDR3 is 14 residues. Germline lookup yields CDR1 MNHNY and CDR2 SVGAGI (reference sequence). CDR3 sequence (DNA): TGTGCCAGCAGTTGGGGGCAGGGCGATCAGCCCCAGCATTTT. Residues: CASSWGQGDQPQHF.

This clone was picked up one time. The chain recombines TRBV19 with TRBJ1-2; 10 nucleotides align to TRBD1. The CDR3 is made up of 15 amino acids. Trimming at V came to 5 bases and at J to 8 bases, leaving 11 bases not matched to a gene. The germline CDR1 and CDR2 sequences are LNHDA and SQIVND (reference sequence). As DNA, the CDR3 is TGTGCCAGTAGTCCGCGGGACAGGGGTTGGGAAGGCTACACCTTC. Encoded protein: CASSPRDRGWEGYTF.

This chain links TRBV6-5 with TRBJ2-7; possible D gene TRBD1, 6 bases. The CDR3 contains 14 residues. Per germline, CDR1 MNHEY and CDR2 SVGAGI. V lost 2 bases, J lost 3 bases, and 11 bases lay in between. This chain's CDR3 is CASSYGQQNYEQYF. The CDR3 DNA reads as TGTGCCAGCAGTTACGGACAGCAGAACTACGAGCAGTACTTC.

The rearrangement links TRBV18 to TRBJ2-7; the match to TRBD1 covers 9 bases. The CDR3 spans 15 residues. Germline V gives CDR1 KGHSH, CDR2 LQKENI. After removal of 6 bases from V and 0 bases from J, the junction contained 6 bases not matched to a gene. The CDR3: CASSQGQGGSYEQYF. CDR3 coding DNA: TGTGCCAGCTCGCAGGGACAGGGCGGCTCCTACGAGCAGTACTTC.

This chain joins TRBV7-3 and TRBJ1-1, with D possibly TRBD1 on 5 matching bases. This CDR3 is 14 amino acids long. The germline gives CDR1 SGHTA, CDR2 FQGTGA. V lost 5 bases and J 1 base, leaving 11 bases between the germline ends. CDR3 sequence reads: CASSLSTGNTEAFF. The CDR3 DNA is TGTGCCAGCAGCCTATCAACAGGGAACACTGAAGCTTTCTTT.

This clone rates as hyperexpanded. This chain connects TRBV7-9 to TRBJ1-3; possibly TRBD1 for D (5 bases). CDR1 SEHNR and CDR2 FQNEAQ come from the germline V gene (reference sequence). V was clipped by 4 bases and J by 8 bases, with 15 bases between them. The length of the CDR3 is 14 residues. The CDR3 spells CASSSREGHDTIYF. The CDR3 DNA reads TGTGCCAGCAGCTCCCGGGAGGGGCATGACACCATATATTTT. The variable domain in full, completed from reference TRBV7-9 and TRBJ1-3, reads DTGVSQNPRHKITKRGQNVTFRCDPISEHNRLYWYRQTLGQGPEFLTYFQNEAQLEKSRLLSDRFSAERPKGSFSTLEIQRTEQGDSAMYLCASSSREGHDTIYFGEGSWLTVV.

This clone turned up a few times. The chain joins TRBV12-2 to TRBJ2-1; whether TRBD2, the table's D call, matches the DNA was not checked. TRBV12-2 is recorded as a pseudogene. The CDR3 extends over 15 amino acids. In DNA form, the CDR3 reads TGTGCAAGTCGCTTAGCGCGATATTCTTACAATGAGCAGTTCTTC. Translating gives CASRLARYSYNEQFF.